Reported below is one TCR beta chain. Its antigen is unknown. These data originate in a study of cytomegalovirus exposure and HLA in healthy donors. Looking at the study overall: Researchers previously reported finding fewer than 140 million unique TCR beta sequences from 150 million to 200 million T cells. Study results and limitations: Later analysis reportedly placed an Asian-associated ancestry cluster below the approximately 730-donor mean in N-insertions.

The study ran its PCR with 60 Vbeta and 13 Jbeta primers. As handled by the study authors: A later analysis tallied approximately 87 million unique TCR beta chains, roughly 11 million of them shared. TCRdb's copy holds only in-frame clones and misses some; the assay was immunoSEQ multiplex PCR. Clone size and V and J calls were adopted from that table, with D and trimming inferred from the DNA. The sample lists about 160,000 clones, under 80% seen once, with approximately 1.4% in the top ten. Germline CDR1 SNHLY, CDR2 FYNNEI. The V and J ends lost 6 bases and 5 bases respectively, with 13 bases between them. This CDR3 spans 13 amino acids.

The TCR comes from a woman aged 25 to 39 in good health and CMV-seronegative. The source material was PBMCs. The chain employs TRBV2 and TRBJ1-1; TRBD1 might be the D (5 bases). The CDR3 sequence is CASRHPRQTEAFF. CDR3 in DNA: TGTGCCAGCAGACACCCTCGACAGACTGAAGCTTTCTTT.